This T cell receptor beta chain comes out of a study of control samples from healthy donors and cancer patients. The assay was immunoSEQ multiplex PCR, and TCRdb's table has in-frame clones only and misses some. The table shows over 150,000 clones, with around 94% occurring only once. CDR3 size: 11 residues. Germline V CDR1 and CDR2: DFQATT, SNEGSKA (reference sequence). Trimming cost V 3 bases and J 8 bases, with 10 bases left between them. The receptor was derived from a man aged 55 to 69 with colorectal cancer. The material sequenced was PBMCs. V and J are TRBV20-1 and TRBJ1-2, with D tentatively TRBD1 (5 bases). Written as DNA, the CDR3 is TGCAGTGCTAGGACCGGGGACGGCTACACCTTC. This codes for CSARTGDGYTF.